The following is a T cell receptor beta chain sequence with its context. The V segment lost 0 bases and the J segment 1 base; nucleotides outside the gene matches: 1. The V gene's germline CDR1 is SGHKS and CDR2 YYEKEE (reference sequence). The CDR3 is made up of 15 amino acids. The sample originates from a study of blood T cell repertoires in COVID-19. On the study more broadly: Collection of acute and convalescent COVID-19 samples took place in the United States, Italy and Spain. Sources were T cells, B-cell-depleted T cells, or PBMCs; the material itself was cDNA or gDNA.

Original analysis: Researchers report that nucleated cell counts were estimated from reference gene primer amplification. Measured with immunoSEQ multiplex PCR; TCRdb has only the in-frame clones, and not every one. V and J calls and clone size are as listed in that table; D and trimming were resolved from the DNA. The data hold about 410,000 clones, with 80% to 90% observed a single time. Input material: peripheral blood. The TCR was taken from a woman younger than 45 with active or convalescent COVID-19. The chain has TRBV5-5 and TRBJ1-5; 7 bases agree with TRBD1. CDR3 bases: TGTGCCAGCAGCTTGGAAGGGGGCAGCAATCAGCCCCAGCATTTT. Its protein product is CASSLEGGSNQPQHF.